The present entry profiles one TCR beta chain with its context. Its antigen is currently not known. No base-level quality is on record; no much larger clone is a single base apart. This specimen comes from a study of human T cells and chemical hapten exposure (dated by TCRdb to the early 2020s). Broadly, across the study: For sensitization, 2% DPC in acetone was applied to a 2 cm by 2 cm area of upper inner arm skin. Throughout the roughly 23-week study period, patients were also given weekly therapeutic DPC doses on the scalp. Patch testing was done on the upper back using Finn chambers containing 0.01% DPC, and results were scored after 6 days according to International Contact Dermatitis Research Group standards. The patient cohort, mostly female, included alopecia areata with under or over 50% scalp involvement, alopecia totalis and alopecia universalis. Libraries were combined into a pool for sequencing, and differences in TCR yield between samples came mainly from small differences in library volumes within the pool. This study followed changes in the peripheral blood TCR repertoire in vivo during primary and secondary sensitization of alopecia patients to the hapten diphenylcyclopropenone (DPC). Blood samples were taken from patients before sensitization (week 0) and then at 2, 6 and about 24 weeks after DPC sensitization. Blood for TCR sequencing was provided by twenty-nine alopecia patients at one to four time points (pre-sensitization, 2, 6 and 24 weeks). The paper as a whole reports these results and caveats: DPC sensitization did not change the number of TCRs with a frequency above 1 in 1000, and there was no evidence of changes in global repertoire structure. Patch test score was positively correlated with the number of PT1 expanded TCRs, with significance at thresholds 8, 16 and 32 but not at 4. Repeated subsampling changed both the strength of the expansion versus patch-test correlation and the threshold at which the correlation became significant. Because all patients had alopecia, a presumed autoimmune disease, the immune response of the patients might differ from that of healthy individuals. Significantly more large CDR3 similarity clusters were formed by expanded TCRs than by pre-sensitization or healthy control sets, consistent with antigen-driven responses.

The library was built by means of RACE. Sequencing was carried out with a NextSeq 500. During library preparation, unique molecular identifiers were attached to individual cDNA molecules so that TCRs could be counted quantitatively and reproducibly. Both TCR alpha and TCR beta chains were sequenced from each blood RNA sample. The paper's data handling went like this. The median number of TCRs per sample was roughly 94,000, ranging from roughly 23,224 to 690,600. The Decombinator software suite was used to annotate the V, J and CDR3 of the TCR reads. Every sample was subsampled to the same number of TCRs (28,000) for the PS versus PT1 abundance plots. TCRs were defined as expanded if absent before sensitization and observed at least eight times at the 2-week time point. The public sequencing data were trimmed at Q25 with fastp and processed into clonotypes with MiXCR by TCRdb, which kept only in-frame beta chains. Under each unique CDR3 protein, matching rows form one entry showing the most common genes and DNA. The V and J calls come from TCRdb's annotation, not from the publication. Across this sample there are some 97,000 distinct CDR3 sequences, with 25% to 30% seen only once. The ten largest clones take up over 9% of the sample.

Per the germline V gene, ENHRY is the CDR1 and SYGVKD is the CDR2. For this chain, trimming is 4 bases at the V end and 8 bases at the J end, and the number of junction bases without a gene match is 2. The CDR3, cysteine through phenylalanine, is 14 amino acids long. Solely the CDR3 DNA is kept, with 42 bases framed from the first base. The time point label of this sample denotes: patch test 3, about 24 weeks after DPC sensitization. Sample treatment or condition, as interpreted from the label and publication: therapeutic diphenylcyclopropenone sensitization with weekly scalp DPC. Blood at each patch-test visit was drawn before the patch test was applied. Patients were considered eligible if aged 18 to 70, diagnosed with alopecia and deemed suitable for DPC therapy, and patients were excluded if pregnant. Total RNA was isolated from unfractionated whole blood collected in Tempus Blood RNA tubes.

The source material was whole blood, sampled in connection with sensitization to the hapten diphenylcyclopropenone (DPC). This clonotype was sampled from a man aged 40-55 years with alopecia areata. Some clones in this sample may be carry-over from other donors' samples. This chain is built from TRBV10-3 and TRBJ1-6, with 10 central nucleotides matching TRBD1. The nucleotides are TGTGCCATCAGTGGGACAGGGGGGGATTCACCCCTCCACTTT. Translated, it reads CAISGTGGDSPLHF.